The 29 T cell receptor beta chains listed next were all sequenced from one sample in a study of persistence of HIV-infected CD4 T cells. Their recognized antigens are unknown. This nonspecific control used anti-CD3/anti-CD28 bead stimulation of CD4+ T cells. Sorting of responding CD4+ T cells relied on upregulated CD40 ligand together with CD69. The libraries were made with immunoSEQ version 4 in survey mode. Profiled with immunoSEQ multiplex PCR; TCRdb holds only in-frame clones, not every one. Of some 50,000 clones in the sample, 75% to 90% were seen once. The source material was CD4+ T cells sorted from PBMCs after approximately 20-hour stimulation, sampled from a patient who received antiretroviral therapy. Receptor source: an adult woman with HIV who was CMV-seropositive.

The chain carries TRBV14 and TRBJ2-5, with 8 positions matching TRBD2. The junction had 8 bases not matched to a gene; V was cut back by 1 base and J by 1 base. This CDR3 region has 17 residues. The germline gives CDR1 SGHDN, CDR2 FVKESK. CDR3 protein: CASSQGLRGGLQETQYF. CDR3 bases: TGTGCCAGCAGCCAAGGGTTACGGGGGGGTCTCCAAGAGACCCAGTACTTC.

V and J are TRBV5-8 and TRBJ1-1, with 7 bases fitting TRBD1. The CDR3 is 16 residues long. Trimming removed 0 bases from V and 0 bases from J; junction bases left unmatched: 5. Germline V gene lookup returns CDR1 SGHTS and CDR2 YDEGEE. The CDR3, as DNA: TGTGCCAGCAGCTTGGGGGACAGTTACTTGAACACTGAAGCTTTCTTT. Amino acids: CASSLGDSYLNTEAFF.

This rearrangement joins TRBV24-1 to TRBJ1-4, with 9 bases lining up with TRBD1. CDR1 and CDR2 (germline): KGHDR, SFDVKD. Trimming cost V 4 bases and J 8 bases; bases outside gene matches: 7. The CDR3 sequence is 15 residues long. CDR3: CATSDSGTGKEKLFF. The CDR3 DNA sequence: TGTGCCACCAGTGACTCCGGGACAGGGAAGGAAAAACTGTTTTTT.

V usage is TRBV5-1 and J usage is TRBJ1-3, with TRBD1 as a possible D gene (5 bases). Trimming took 6 bases from V and 3 from J, leaving 16 bases between them. CDR3 length: 15 amino acids. Germline CDR1 and CDR2: SGHRS and YFSETQ. This chain's CDR3 is CASNGATKIGNTIYF. CDR3 DNA: TGCGCCAGCAACGGGGCTACTAAAATTGGAAACACCATATATTTT.

This sequence joins TRBV28 and TRBJ1-1, with D tentatively TRBD1 (5 bases). Germline loops: CDR1 MDHEN, CDR2 SYDVKM. The CDR3 extends over 14 amino acids. The V gene lost 8 bases and the J gene lost 5 bases, with 18 bases spanning the gap. The CDR3 region is CASHSWGDRTEAFF. CDR3 sequence (DNA): TGTGCCAGCCACTCCTGGGGGGATCGGACTGAAGCTTTCTTT.

The V and J genes are TRBV5-4 and TRBJ2-7; 13 bases are a match to TRBD2. CDR1 is SGHNT, CDR2 YYREEE, per germline (reference sequence). The trim removed 4 bases at V and 1 base at J, leaving 8 bases unmatched. This CDR3 comprises 17 residues. The CDR3 nucleotides are TGTGCCAGCAGCAAAGGACTAGCGGGAGAGGGGTCCTACGAGCAGTACTTC. Its translation is CASSKGLAGEGSYEQYF. Using reference TRBV5-4 and TRBJ2-7 for the parts outside the CDR3, the full variable domain is ETGVTQSPTHLIKTRGQQVTLRCSSQSGHNTVSWYQQALGQGPQFIFQYYREEENGRGNFPPRFSGLQFPNYSSELNVNALELDDSALYLCASSKGLAGEGSYEQYFGPGTRLTVT.

The chain is built from TRBV29-1 and TRBJ1-1; 7 positions agree with TRBD1. The length of the CDR3 is 12 residues. The trim removed 6 bases at V and 5 bases at J, leaving 6 bases unmatched. CDR1 and CDR2 (germline): SQVTM, ANQGSEA. The CDR3 sequence: CSVNRGQTEAFF. CDR3 bases: TGCAGCGTAAACAGGGGCCAGACTGAAGCTTTCTTT.

To note about this clone: Its ends do not fully match the called genes, so a read error is possible. This chain links TRBV6-6 with TRBJ2-7, with TRBD1 matching 7 bases. CDR3 length equals 14 residues. Germline values: CDR1 MNHNY, CDR2 SVGAGI (reference sequence). CDR3 residues: CAGSYSGQAYEQYF. CDR3 nucleotide sequence: TGTGCCGGCAGTTACTCTGGACAGGCCTACGAGCAGTACTTC.

This sequence joins TRBV19 and TRBJ2-5; a possible D gene is TRBD2 (5 bases). The CDR3 is 15 amino acids. Germline CDR1 LNHDA, CDR2 SQIVND (reference sequence). V shed 8 bases and J shed 3 bases, with 19 bases lying between them. The DNA for the CDR3 is TGTGCCAGTCCCGGACTCAAGACACGAAAAGAGACCCAGTACTTC. Translation gives CASPGLKTRKETQYF.

The chain carries TRBV28 and TRBJ2-7; 7 bases fit TRBD1. CDR3 size: 18 residues. Losses at the gene ends were 6 bases for V and 5 bases for J; bases not matched to a gene: 22. CDR1 is MDHEN and CDR2 is SYDVKM in the germline V gene. This CDR3 reads CASSPLYYRQGKVNEQYF. CDR3 DNA: TGTGCCAGCAGCCCGCTTTATTACAGACAGGGTAAAGTGAACGAGCAGTACTTC.

V usage is TRBV4-3 and J usage is TRBJ2-3, with D possibly matching TRBD2 (7 bases). The germline gives CDR1 LGHNA, CDR2 YSLEER. Between the trimmed V and J ends, which lost 4 bases and 0 bases, there was a span of 20 bases. The CDR3 has 18 residues. CDR3 amino acids: CASSPGGAGAVSTDTQYF. Here the CDR3 DNA reads TGCGCCAGCAGCCCCGGAGGGGCGGGGGCCGTGAGCACAGATACGCAGTATTTT.

The rearrangement links TRBV28 to TRBJ2-7; D unresolved. V dropped 4 bases and J dropped 0 bases, with 7 bases sitting between them. CDR1 is MDHEN and CDR2 is SYDVKM in the germline V gene. The CDR3 runs to 13 residues. The CDR3 nucleotides read TGTGCCAGCAGTTCGGGCCACTCCTACGAGCAGTACTTC. It encodes CASSSGHSYEQYF.

For this clone: One end of the junction does not line up with germline, which may come from a read error. The chain employs TRBV6-6 and TRBJ1-6, with D unclear. Germline V lookup: CDR1 MNHNY, CDR2 SVGAGI (reference sequence). CDR3 length equals 15 residues. CDR3 sequence reads: CASSYGGSQNSALHF. CDR3 coding DNA: TGTGCCAGCAGTTACGGTGGTAGCCAAAATTCAGCCCTCCACTTT.

The chain has TRBV9 and TRBJ1-6; 8 bases align to TRBD1. CDR3 length: 15 residues. CDR1 and CDR2 from the germline V gene are SGDLS and YYNGEE. J gave up 7 bases and V 3 bases, and 6 bases lay outside the gene matches. The CDR3, as DNA: TGTGCCAGCAGCGCACAGGGGGGCCGGAATTCACCCCTCCACTTT. As protein: CASSAQGGRNSPLHF.

This chain connects TRBV5-6 to TRBJ1-1, with a weak D call TRBD1 (5 bases). Trimming left V 4 bases short and J 1 base short, with 17 bases between. Germline CDR1 reads SGHDT; CDR2 reads YYEEEE. The CDR3 sequence is 16 residues long. The CDR3 coding sequence is TGTGCCAGCAGCCCTAATAGGGGACTGAGGAACACTGAAGCTTTCTTT. Translating gives CASSPNRGLRNTEAFF.

The chain links TRBV3-1 (or the pseudogene TRBV3-2) to TRBJ1-3, with D possibly being TRBD1 (6 bases). Trimming pared 4 bases from V and 0 bases from J, leaving 10 bases between. CDR3 length: 15 amino acids. The V gene's germline CDR1 is LGHDT and CDR2 YNNKEL (reference sequence). The CDR3 sequence: CASSRGTISGNTIYF. For the CDR3, the DNA is TGTGCCAGCAGCCGCGGGACAATCTCTGGAAACACCATATATTTT.

The sample holds one count of this clone. The chain links TRBV9 to TRBJ2-3; D is perhaps TRBD2 (5 bases). This CDR3 contains 14 residues. The V and J ends lost 3 bases and 0 bases respectively, with 8 bases between them. Germline CDR1 SGDLS, CDR2 YYNGEE. CDR3 region: CASSGTSSTDTQYF. The CDR3 DNA sequence: TGTGCCAGCAGCGGGACTTCTAGCACAGATACGCAGTATTTT. Combining the CDR3 with reference TRBV9 and TRBJ2-3 gives the whole variable domain DSGVTQTPKHLITATGQRVTLRCSPRSGDLSVYWYQQSLDQGLQFLIQYYNGEERAKGNILERFSAQQFPDLHSELNLSSLELGDSALYFCASSGTSSTDTQYFGPGTRLTVL.

The V and J genes are TRBV4-1 and TRBJ2-7, with D possibly being TRBD1 or TRBD2 (5 bases each). Germline V gene sequence: CDR1 MGHRA, CDR2 YSYEKL. There are 11 residues in the CDR3. V was pared by 5 bases and J by 12 bases, with 14 bases between. The CDR3 reads CASSSFGTLYF. DNA of the CDR3: TGCGCCAGCAGCTCCTTCGGGACCTTGTACTTC.

V gene TRBV28 combines with J gene TRBJ2-7; D is perhaps TRBD1 or TRBD2 (5 bases each). From germline, CDR1 is MDHEN and CDR2 SYDVKM. The CDR3 consists of 15 residues. Trimming took 10 bases from V and 5 from J, leaving 24 bases between them. The CDR3 DNA reads TGTGCCATCTCAAAAGGGGTAGTTGAGGGTCACGAGCAGTACTTC. Protein sequence: CAISKGVVEGHEQYF.

The V call is TRBV14, the J call TRBJ2-5, with a possible D match to TRBD1 (5 bases). This CDR3 is built from 14 residues. Germline-derived CDR1 and CDR2 are SGHDN and FVKESK. V was clipped by 4 bases and J by 5 bases, with 14 bases between them. CDR3 residues: CASSPIGASETQYF. The CDR3 DNA sequence: TGTGCCAGCAGCCCGATTGGGGCAAGTGAGACCCAGTACTTC. Together with reference TRBV14 and TRBJ2-5, the CDR3 gives the full variable domain: EAGVTQFPSHSVIEKGQTVTLRCDPISGHDNLYWYRRVMGKEIKFLLHFVKESKQDESGMPNNRFLAERTGGTYSTLKVQPAELEDSGVYFCASSPIGASETQYFGPGTRLLVL.

This chain connects TRBV5-1 to TRBJ1-2, with TRBD1 identical over 7 bases. V shed 0 bases and J 4 bases; nucleotides not matched to a gene: 6. Germline V gives CDR1 SGHRS, CDR2 YFSETQ. CDR3 length equals 15 residues. In nucleotides, the CDR3 is TGCGCCAGCAGCTTGGACACAGGGGAGGGCTATGGCTACACCTTC. This sequence encodes CASSLDTGEGYGYTF.

Points on this clone: This specimen includes other DNA sequences encoding the same CDR3. The V and J genes are TRBV6-5 and TRBJ2-5, with 7 bases fitting TRBD2. The J segment lost 2 bases and the V segment lost 0 bases, leaving 6 bases of the junction unmatched. The CDR3 is 16 amino acids. Germline V gene data show CDR1 as MNHEY and CDR2 as SVGAGI. As DNA, the CDR3 is TGTGCCAGCAGTTACTCGACCCGGGGAGGGCAAGAGACCCAGTACTTC. Translating gives CASSYSTRGGQETQYF.

This rearrangement joins TRBV21-1 to TRBJ1-3. TRBV21-1 is a listed pseudogene. This CDR3 region has 14 residues. CDR3 loop: CASSRGGPGNTIYF. The CDR3 DNA reads as TGTGCCAGCAGCAGAGGAGGGCCCGGAAACACCATATATTTT.

The chain couples TRBV18 to TRBJ2-5; 8 nucleotides line up with TRBD1. This CDR3 contains 13 residues. V trimming: 3 bases; J trimming: 5 bases; junction bases outside the gene matches: 2. CDR1 KGHSH and CDR2 LQKENI come from the germline V gene. CDR3 in DNA: TGTGCCAGCTCACCGACAGGGGAGGAGACCCAGTACTTC. Protein sequence: CASSPTGEETQYF.

Remarks on this clone: The sample has other DNA sequences that encode this CDR3 too. The chain joins TRBV19 to TRBJ1-5; TRBD1 aligns across 8 bases. The CDR3 runs 13 residues. V dropped 8 bases and J dropped 6; count of bases not matched to a gene: 6. Germline assignment: CDR1 LNHDA and CDR2 SQIVND (reference sequence). As DNA, the CDR3 is TGTGCCAGTGAGGACAGGGCGGGTCAGCCCCAGCATTTT. Its protein product is CASEDRAGQPQHF.

The V and J genes are TRBV5-6 and TRBJ2-4; D unresolved. This CDR3 has 15 amino acids. The V gene lost 2 bases and the J gene lost 0 bases, with 9 bases spanning the gap. Germline CDR1 reads SGHDT; CDR2 reads YYEEEE. CDR3 in DNA: TGTGCCAGCAGCTTCCGGGTTCTAGCCAAAAACATTCAGTACTTC. As protein: CASSFRVLAKNIQYF.

The chain employs TRBV7-8 and TRBJ2-7; 9 bases line up with TRBD1. V lost 1 base and J lost 2; bases outside the gene matches: 6. This CDR3 region has 16 residues. Germline V gene sequence: CDR1 SGHVS, CDR2 FQNEAQ. The CDR3 here is CASSLGGRTGAYEQYF. CDR3 nucleotide sequence: TGTGCCAGCAGCTTAGGCGGAAGGACAGGGGCCTACGAGCAGTACTTC.

The chain has TRBV28 and TRBJ1-6; D possibly corresponds to TRBD1 (6 bases). V gave up 3 bases and J gave up 7 bases, with 10 bases separating them. CDR3 length: 14 residues. Germline V gene data show CDR1 as MDHEN and CDR2 as SYDVKM. CDR3 amino acids: CASSLGGANSPLHF. CDR3 bases: TGTGCCAGCAGTTTGGGGGGGGCCAATTCACCCCTCCACTTT.

J is TRBJ1-2 and V is TRBV28; D gene uncertain. This CDR3 spans 13 amino acids. V was cut by 6 bases and J by 4 bases, with 12 bases left in between. Germline CDR1 MDHEN, CDR2 SYDVKM. The CDR3 reads CASSPAGSYGYTF. The CDR3 nucleotides read TGTGCCAGCAGCCCAGCCGGGTCCTATGGCTACACCTTC.